The sample holds one count of the clone carrying this T cell receptor (beta chain). Its antigen is not identified. These data originate in a study of cytomegalovirus exposure and HLA in healthy donors. Overall study findings and caveats: In a later analysis, HLA-associated TCR beta chains were more clonally expanded than equally common others.

CDR1 and CDR2 from the germline V gene are SNHLY and FYNNEI. The CDR3 runs 16 residues. V lost 5 bases, J lost 0 bases, and 17 bases lay in between. The study ran its PCR with 60 Vbeta and 13 Jbeta primers. TCRdb's table, derived via immunoSEQ multiplex PCR, lists solely in-frame clones and lacks some. The sample consists of fewer than 200,000 clones, more than 60% of them appearing once. The specimen was PBMCs. The chain links TRBV2 to TRBJ2-7, with D possibly matching TRBD1 (6 bases). The TCR sequence derives from a man aged 40-55 years in good health and CMV-seronegative. This CDR3 is CASSTLGTPSSYEQYF. In nucleotides, the CDR3 is TGTGCCAGCAGTACCCTCGGGACACCAAGCTCCTACGAGCAGTACTTC. The variable domain in full, completed from reference TRBV2 and TRBJ2-7, reads EPEVTQTPSHQVTQMGQEVILRCVPISNHLYFYWYRQILGQKVEFLVSFYNNEISEKSEIFDDQFSVERPDGSNFTLKIRSTKLEDSAMYFCASSTLGTPSSYEQYFGPGTRLTVT.